The clone carrying this T cell receptor beta chain was recorded at least ten times. Its antigen remains unidentified. From approximately 430 ng of RNA, a library with molecular barcoded alpha/delta and beta/gamma adaptors was made. TCRdb recomputed calls from the reads with MiXCR, one row per CDR3 protein. The repertoire holds around 29,000 distinct CDR3 sequences, with approximately 15% as singletons. With 10 bases clipped from V and 1 base from J, the junction kept 8 bases outside the gene matches. The CDR3 consists of 14 residues. Germline V gives CDR1 MNHEY, CDR2 SVGAGI. This sample was included in a study of read filtering for tumor transcriptome and immune sequencing. Overall study results and limits: Single-read clonotypes: roughly 82% of IR-seq clonotypes (around 3.4% of reads), 74.6% of RNA-seq clonotypes (approximately 43% of reads).

Every patient had bone marrow sampled while the disease was active. V is TRBV6-5 and J is TRBJ2-5, with TRBD2 identical over 8 bases. The material sequenced was a population of CD138-negative cells sorted from bone marrow. The TCR originated in a donor at least 40 years old with multiple myeloma. The CDR3 region has the DNA TGTGCCACTGAACTAGCGGACGTCCAAGAGACCCAGTACTTC. This encodes CATELADVQETQYF.